This note documents a single TCR beta chain sequence. The antigen remains undetermined. The table came from immunoSEQ multiplex PCR; TCRdb's copy has only in-frame clones and leaves some out. The sample consists of 90,000 to 120,000 clones, approximately 90% of them appearing once. These data originate in a study of T cell responses to AZD1222 COVID-19 vaccine. Study-wide results and caveats: Two doses of AZD1222 preceded a rise in Spike-specific TCR breadth and depth.

Between the trimmed V and J ends, which lost 5 bases and 0 bases, there was a span of 11 bases. Germline lookup yields CDR1 LNHDA and CDR2 SQIVND (reference sequence). This CDR3 is 14 amino acids long. The chain carries TRBV19 and TRBJ2-7; D is possibly TRBD2 (5 bases). The clonotype comes from an adult who received the AZD1222 COVID-19 vaccine. The material was peripheral blood, obtained 28 days after the second AZD1222 dose. The CDR3 loop reads CASSPEAGSYEQYF. The CDR3 nucleotides are TGTGCCAGTAGTCCGGAGGCTGGCTCCTACGAGCAGTACTTC.